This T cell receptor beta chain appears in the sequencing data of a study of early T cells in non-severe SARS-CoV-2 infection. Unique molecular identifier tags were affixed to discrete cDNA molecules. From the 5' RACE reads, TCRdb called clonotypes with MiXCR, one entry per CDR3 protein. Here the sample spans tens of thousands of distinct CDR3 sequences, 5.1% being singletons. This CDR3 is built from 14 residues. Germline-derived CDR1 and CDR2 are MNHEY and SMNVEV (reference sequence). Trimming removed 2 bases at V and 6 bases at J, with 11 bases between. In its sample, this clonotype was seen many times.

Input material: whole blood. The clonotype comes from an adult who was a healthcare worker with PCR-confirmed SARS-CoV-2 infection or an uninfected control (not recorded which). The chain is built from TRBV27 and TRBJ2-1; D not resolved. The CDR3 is CASSLVNSRNEQFF. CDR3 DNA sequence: TGTGCCAGCAGTTTAGTCAACTCCCGCAATGAGCAGTTCTTC.